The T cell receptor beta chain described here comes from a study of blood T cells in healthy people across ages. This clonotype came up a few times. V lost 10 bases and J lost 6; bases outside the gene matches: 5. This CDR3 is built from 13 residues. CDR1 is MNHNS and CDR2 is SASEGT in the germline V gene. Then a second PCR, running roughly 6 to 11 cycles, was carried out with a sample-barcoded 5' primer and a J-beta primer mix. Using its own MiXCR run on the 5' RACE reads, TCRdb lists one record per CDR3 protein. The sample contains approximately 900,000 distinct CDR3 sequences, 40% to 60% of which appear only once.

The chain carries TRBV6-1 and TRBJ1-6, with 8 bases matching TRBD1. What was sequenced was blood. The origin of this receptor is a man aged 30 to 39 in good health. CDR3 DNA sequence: TGTGCCACCTTTGACAGGGGTAATTCACCCCTCCACTTT. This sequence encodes CATFDRGNSPLHF.